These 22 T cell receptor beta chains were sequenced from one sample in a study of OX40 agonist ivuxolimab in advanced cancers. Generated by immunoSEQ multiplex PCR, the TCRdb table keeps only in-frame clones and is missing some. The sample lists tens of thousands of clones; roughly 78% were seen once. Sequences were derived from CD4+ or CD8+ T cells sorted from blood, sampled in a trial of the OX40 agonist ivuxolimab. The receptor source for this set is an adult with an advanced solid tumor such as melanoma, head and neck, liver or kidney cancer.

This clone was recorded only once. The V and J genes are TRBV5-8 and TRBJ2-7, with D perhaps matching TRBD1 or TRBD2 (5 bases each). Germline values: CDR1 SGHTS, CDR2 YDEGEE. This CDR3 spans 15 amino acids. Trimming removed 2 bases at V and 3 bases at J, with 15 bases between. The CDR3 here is CASSFGGDRGYEQYF. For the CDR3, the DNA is TGTGCCAGCAGCTTCGGAGGCGACAGAGGCTACGAGCAGTACTTC.

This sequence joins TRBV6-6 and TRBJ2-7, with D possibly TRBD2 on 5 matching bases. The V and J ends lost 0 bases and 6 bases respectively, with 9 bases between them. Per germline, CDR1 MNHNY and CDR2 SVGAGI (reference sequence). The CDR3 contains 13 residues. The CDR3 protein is CASSYSASREQYF. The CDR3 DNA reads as TGTGCCAGCAGTTACTCGGCTAGCCGCGAGCAGTACTTC.

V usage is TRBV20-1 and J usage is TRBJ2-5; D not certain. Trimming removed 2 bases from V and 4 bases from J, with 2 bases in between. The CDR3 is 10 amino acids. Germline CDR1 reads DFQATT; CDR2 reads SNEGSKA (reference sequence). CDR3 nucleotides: TGCAGTGCTAGAAGAGAGACCCAGTACTTC. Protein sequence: CSARRETQYF.

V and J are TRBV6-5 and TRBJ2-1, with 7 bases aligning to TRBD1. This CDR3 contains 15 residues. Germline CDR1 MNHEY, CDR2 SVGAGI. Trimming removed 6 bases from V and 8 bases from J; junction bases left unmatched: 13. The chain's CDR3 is CASRGTVAGFDEQFF. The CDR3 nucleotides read TGTGCCAGCAGGGGGACAGTTGCGGGTTTTGATGAGCAGTTCTTC.

The CDR3 coding sequence is TGTGCCAGCACCCAGACTAGGGCTGGAAACACCATATATTTT. It is translated as CASTQTRAGNTIYF. V is TRBV7-2 and J is TRBJ1-3; unclear D gene. The V and J ends lost 7 bases and 2 bases respectively, with 12 bases between them. The CDR3 covers 14 residues. Germline V lookup: CDR1 SGHTA, CDR2 FQGNSA.

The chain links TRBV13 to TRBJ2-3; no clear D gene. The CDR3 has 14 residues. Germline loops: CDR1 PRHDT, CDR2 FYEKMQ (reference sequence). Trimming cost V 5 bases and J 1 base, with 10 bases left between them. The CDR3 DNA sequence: TGTGCCAGCAGCCCCCGCAGGCGCACAGATACGCAGTATTTT. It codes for CASSPRRRTDTQYF.

CDR3 residues: CASSLSSQQFF. CDR3 coding DNA: TGTGCCAGCAGTTTGTCATCCCAGCAGTTCTTC. The rearrangement links TRBV28 to TRBJ2-1, with D unresolved. The germline CDR1 and CDR2 sequences are MDHEN and SYDVKM. Trimming pared 3 bases from V and 11 bases from J, leaving 8 bases between. The CDR3 contains 11 residues.

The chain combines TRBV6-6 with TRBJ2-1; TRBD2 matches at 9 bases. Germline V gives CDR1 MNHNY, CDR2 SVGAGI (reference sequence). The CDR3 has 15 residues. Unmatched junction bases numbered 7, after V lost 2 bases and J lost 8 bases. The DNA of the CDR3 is TGTGCCAGCAGTTACGCCGCGGGGGGGAGGGATGAGCAGTTCTTC. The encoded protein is CASSYAAGGRDEQFF.

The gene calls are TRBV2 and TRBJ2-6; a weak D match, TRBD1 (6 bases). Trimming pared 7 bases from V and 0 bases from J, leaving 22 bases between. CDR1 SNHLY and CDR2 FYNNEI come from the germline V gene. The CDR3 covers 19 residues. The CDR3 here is CASTDPRTAISSGANVLTF. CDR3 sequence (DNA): TGTGCCAGCACCGACCCCCGGACAGCTATTAGCTCTGGGGCCAACGTCCTGACTTTC.

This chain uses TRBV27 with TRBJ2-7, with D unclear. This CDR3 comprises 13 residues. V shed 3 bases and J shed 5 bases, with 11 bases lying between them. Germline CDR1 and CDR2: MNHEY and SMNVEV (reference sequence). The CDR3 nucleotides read TGTGCCAGCAGTTTCAGGCCCCCCCACGAGCAGTACTTC. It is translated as CASSFRPPHEQYF.

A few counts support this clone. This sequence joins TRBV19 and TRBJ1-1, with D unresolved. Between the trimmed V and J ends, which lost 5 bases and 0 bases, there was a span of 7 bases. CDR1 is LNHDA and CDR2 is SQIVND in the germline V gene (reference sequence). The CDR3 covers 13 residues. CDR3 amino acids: CASSPTMNTEAFF. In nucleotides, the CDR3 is TGTGCCAGTAGTCCTACCATGAACACTGAAGCTTTCTTT.

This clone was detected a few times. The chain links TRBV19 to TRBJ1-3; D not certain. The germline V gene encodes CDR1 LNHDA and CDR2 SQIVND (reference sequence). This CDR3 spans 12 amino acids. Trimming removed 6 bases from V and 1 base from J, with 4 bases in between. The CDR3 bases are TGTGCCAGTAGGGGTTCTGGAAACACCATATATTTT. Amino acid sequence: CASRGSGNTIYF.

The CDR3 sequence is CASSFHGTNEKLFF. The CDR3 DNA sequence: TGTGCCAGCAGCTTCCACGGGACTAATGAAAAACTGTTTTTT. This chain connects TRBV7-9 to TRBJ1-4; no clear D gene. V lost 3 bases to trimming and J lost 2 bases, with 7 bases between them. In germline, CDR1 is SEHNR, CDR2 FQNEAQ (reference sequence). The CDR3 runs to 14 residues.

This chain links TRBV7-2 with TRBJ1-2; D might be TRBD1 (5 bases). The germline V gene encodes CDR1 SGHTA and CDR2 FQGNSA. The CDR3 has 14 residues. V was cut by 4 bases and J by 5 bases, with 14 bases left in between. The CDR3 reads CASSSGRLGYGYTF. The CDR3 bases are TGTGCCAGCAGCTCGGGACGGCTAGGGTATGGCTACACCTTC.

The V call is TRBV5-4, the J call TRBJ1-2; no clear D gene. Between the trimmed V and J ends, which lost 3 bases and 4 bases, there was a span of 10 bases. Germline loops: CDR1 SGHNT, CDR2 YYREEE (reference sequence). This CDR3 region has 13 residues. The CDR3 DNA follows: TGTGCCAGCAGCTCTGACGGAGTCTATGGCTACACCTTC. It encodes CASSSDGVYGYTF.

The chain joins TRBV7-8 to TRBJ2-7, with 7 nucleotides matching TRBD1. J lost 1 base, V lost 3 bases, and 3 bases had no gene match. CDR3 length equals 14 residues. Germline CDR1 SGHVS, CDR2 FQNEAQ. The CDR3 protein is CASSLDRISYEQYF. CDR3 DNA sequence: TGTGCCAGCAGCTTGGACAGGATTTCCTACGAGCAGTACTTC. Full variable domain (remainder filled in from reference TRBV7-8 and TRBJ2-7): GAGVSQSPRYKVAKRGQDVALRCDPISGHVSLFWYQQALGQGPEFLTYFQNEAQLDKSGLPSDRFFAERPEGSVSTLKIQRTQQEDSAVYLCASSLDRISYEQYFGPGTRLTVT.

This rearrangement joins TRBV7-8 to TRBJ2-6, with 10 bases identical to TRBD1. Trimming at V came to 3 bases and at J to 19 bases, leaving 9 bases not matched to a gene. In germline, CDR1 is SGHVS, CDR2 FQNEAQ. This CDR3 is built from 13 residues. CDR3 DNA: TGTGCCAGCAGCTTGGACAGGGGGGTGCCTATCACTTTC. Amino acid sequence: CASSLDRGVPITF.

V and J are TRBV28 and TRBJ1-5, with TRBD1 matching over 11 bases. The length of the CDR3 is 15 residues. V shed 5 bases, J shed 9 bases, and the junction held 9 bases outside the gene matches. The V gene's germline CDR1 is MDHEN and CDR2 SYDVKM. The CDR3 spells CASSTRTGGVGPQHF. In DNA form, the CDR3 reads TGTGCCAGCAGTACTCGGACAGGGGGCGTAGGGCCCCAGCATTTT.

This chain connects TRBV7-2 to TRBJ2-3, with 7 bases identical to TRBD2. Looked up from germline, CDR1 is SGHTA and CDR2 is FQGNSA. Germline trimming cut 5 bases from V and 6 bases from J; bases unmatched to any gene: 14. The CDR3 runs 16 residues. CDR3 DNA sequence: TGTGCCAGCAGCCAACGAGGGGCGGGAGTAAGCGATACGCAGTATTTT. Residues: CASSQRGAGVSDTQYF.

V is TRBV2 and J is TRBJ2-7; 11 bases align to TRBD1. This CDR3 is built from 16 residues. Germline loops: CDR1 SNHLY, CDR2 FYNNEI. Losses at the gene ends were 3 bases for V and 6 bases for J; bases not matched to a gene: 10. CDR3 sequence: CASSDRWGQGVVEQYF. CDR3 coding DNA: TGTGCCAGCAGTGATAGGTGGGGACAGGGGGTCGTCGAGCAGTACTTC.

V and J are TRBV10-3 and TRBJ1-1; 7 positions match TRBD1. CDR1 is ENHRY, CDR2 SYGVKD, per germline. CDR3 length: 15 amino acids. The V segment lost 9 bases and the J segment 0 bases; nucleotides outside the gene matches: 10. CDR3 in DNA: TGTGCCATTATGAGACAGGGATTCATGAACACTGAAGCTTTCTTT. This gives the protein CAIMRQGFMNTEAFF.

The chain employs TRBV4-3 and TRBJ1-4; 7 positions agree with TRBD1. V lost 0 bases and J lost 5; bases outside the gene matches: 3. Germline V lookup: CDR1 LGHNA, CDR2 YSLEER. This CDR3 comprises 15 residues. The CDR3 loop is CASSQEQGSNEKLFF. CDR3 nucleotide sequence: TGCGCCAGCAGCCAAGAACAGGGGTCGAATGAAAAACTGTTTTTT.